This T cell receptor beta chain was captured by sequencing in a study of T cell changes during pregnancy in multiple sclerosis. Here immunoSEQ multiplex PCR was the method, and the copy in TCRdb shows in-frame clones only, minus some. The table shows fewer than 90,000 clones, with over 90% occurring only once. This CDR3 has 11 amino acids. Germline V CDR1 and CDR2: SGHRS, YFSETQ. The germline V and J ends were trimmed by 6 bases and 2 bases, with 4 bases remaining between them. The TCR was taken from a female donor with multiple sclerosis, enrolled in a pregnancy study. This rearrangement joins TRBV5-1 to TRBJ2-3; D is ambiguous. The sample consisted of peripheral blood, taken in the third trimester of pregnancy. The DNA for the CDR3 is TGCGCCAGCACCCACACAGATACGCAGTATTTT. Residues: CASTHTDTQYF. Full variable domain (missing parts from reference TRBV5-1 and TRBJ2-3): KAGVTQTPRYLIKTRGQQVTLSCSPISGHRSVSWYQQTPGQGLQFLFEYFSETQRNKGNFPGRFSGRQFSNSRSEMNVSTLELGDSALYLCASTHTDTQYFGPGTRLTVL.